Described below is a single T cell receptor beta chain sequence and its context. The CDR3 contains 15 residues. Trimming pared 0 bases from V and 4 bases from J, leaving 13 bases between. Per the germline V gene, CDR1 is GTSNPN and CDR2 is SVGIG (reference sequence). The entry originates in a study of blood T cell repertoires in COVID-19. For the study at large: Samples representing acute and convalescent COVID-19 were sourced from the United States, Italy and Spain.

Measured with immunoSEQ multiplex PCR; TCRdb has only the in-frame clones, and not every one. This table holds some 140,000 clones, about four fifths found once. V is TRBV30 and J is TRBJ1-3; D not resolved. This clonotype originated in an elderly man with acute or convalescent COVID-19. The specimen was peripheral blood. The CDR3: CAWSVPRLIGNTIYF. DNA for the CDR3: TGTGCCTGGAGTGTACCAAGACTGATAGGAAACACCATATATTTT. The entire variable domain, with the rest obtained from reference TRBV30 and TRBJ1-3, is as follows: SQTIHQWPATLVQPVGSPLSLECTVEGTSNPNLYWYRQAAGRGLQLLFYSVGIGQISSEVPQNLSASRPQDRQFILSSKKLLLSDSGFYLCAWSVPRLIGNTIYFGEGSWLTVV.